These 32 T cell receptor beta chains originate from one sample sequenced in a study of cytomegalovirus exposure and HLA in healthy donors. This PCR relied on a set of 60 Vbeta primers and 13 Jbeta primers. Here immunoSEQ multiplex PCR was the method, and the copy in TCRdb shows in-frame clones only, minus some. The sample includes 75,000 to 80,000 clones, approximately 70% of them seen just once. The sample comprised PBMCs. The origin of the receptors is a man aged 55 to 70 in good health and CMV-seropositive.

V usage is TRBV6-4 and J usage is TRBJ2-3; 9 bases match TRBD1. V gave up 3 bases and J gave up 14 bases; unmatched junction bases: 9. CDR1 is MRHNA and CDR2 is SNTAGT in the germline V gene. The CDR3 has 13 amino acids. This CDR3 is CASSEEGTGLLYF. CDR3 nucleotides: TGTGCCAGCAGTGAAGAAGGGACAGGGCTTTTGTATTTT.

This clone was seen once. The chain links TRBV30 to TRBJ1-1, with D unclear. Deletions cut 4 bases from V and 0 bases from J, with 6 bases between. The CDR3 totals 12 residues. Per germline, CDR1 GTSNPN and CDR2 SVGIG (reference sequence). Written as DNA, the CDR3 is TGTGCCTGGACAGTCATGAACACTGAAGCTTTCTTT. Protein sequence: CAWTVMNTEAFF.

This chain uses TRBV19 with TRBJ2-6; 8 bases map to TRBD1. CDR3 length equals 18 residues. J gave up 0 bases and V 6 bases, and 10 bases lay outside the gene matches. Germline lookup yields CDR1 LNHDA and CDR2 SQIVND (reference sequence). This CDR3 is CASSPRGQGLSGANVLTF. In nucleotides, the CDR3 is TGTGCCAGTAGCCCCCGTGGACAGGGCCTCTCTGGGGCCAACGTCCTGACTTTC.

The chain combines TRBV11-2 with TRBJ2-5; a weak D match, TRBD2 (6 bases). With 4 bases removed from V and 3 bases from J, the gap between germline ends came to 9 bases. Germline values: CDR1 SGHAT, CDR2 FQNNGV. The CDR3 contains 13 residues. The CDR3 bases are TGTGCCAGCAGCTCGAGGAGGGAAGAGACCCAGTACTTC. Protein: CASSSRREETQYF.

The chain recombines TRBV7-9 with TRBJ2-1; tentatively, D is TRBD2 (6 bases). The germline CDR1 and CDR2 sequences are SEHNR and FQNEAQ (reference sequence). V shed 7 bases and J shed 5 bases, with 21 bases lying between them. This CDR3 spans 16 amino acids. CDR3 bases: TGTGCCAGCACCCGGGAAGGGCGGGGTCTCAACAATGAGCAGTTCTTC. Its translation is CASTREGRGLNNEQFF.

The chain has TRBV5-8 and TRBJ2-1; 7 bases are a match to TRBD2. Germline lookup yields CDR1 SGHTS and CDR2 YDEGEE. Trimming removed 3 bases from V and 5 bases from J; junction bases left unmatched: 8. This CDR3 region has 15 residues. This CDR3 reads CASSSGGGYHNEQFF. In DNA form, the CDR3 reads TGTGCCAGCAGCTCGGGGGGAGGGTACCACAATGAGCAGTTCTTC.

The chain uses TRBV7-8 and TRBJ1-3; D uncertain. V was shortened by 0 bases and J by 0 bases, with 3 bases between the two germline ends. The CDR3 totals 14 residues. The germline V gene has CDR1 SGHVS and CDR2 FQNEAQ. CDR3 bases: TGTGCCAGCAGCTTAGCCCACTCTGGAAACACCATATATTTT. Its translation is CASSLAHSGNTIYF. The full variable domain, in which reference TRBV7-8 and TRBJ1-3 provide the parts outside the CDR3, is GAGVSQSPRYKVAKRGQDVALRCDPISGHVSLFWYQQALGQGPEFLTYFQNEAQLDKSGLPSDRFFAERPEGSVSTLKIQRTQQEDSAVYLCASSLAHSGNTIYFGEGSWLTVV.

In nucleotides, the CDR3 is TGCGCCAGCAGCTTCCGGCAGGGGGAAGGCTACACCTTC. It translates to CASSFRQGEGYTF. The rearrangement uses TRBV5-1 and TRBJ1-2; 7 nucleotides match TRBD1. The CDR3 runs to 13 residues. Germline V lookup: CDR1 SGHRS, CDR2 YFSETQ. J was trimmed by 8 bases and V by 2 bases; bases with no gene match: 6. Drawing the rest from reference TRBV5-1 and TRBJ1-2, the complete variable domain is KAGVTQTPRYLIKTRGQQVTLSCSPISGHRSVSWYQQTPGQGLQFLFEYFSETQRNKGNFPGRFSGRQFSNSRSEMNVSTLELGDSALYLCASSFRQGEGYTFGSGTRLTVV.

This sequence joins TRBV30 and TRBJ2-6; D unresolved. V was clipped by 0 bases and J by 1 base, with 13 bases between them. Per the germline V gene, CDR1 is GTSNPN and CDR2 is SVGIG (reference sequence). CDR3 size: 17 residues. This CDR3 is CAWSVITLWSGANVLTF. The DNA of the CDR3 is TGTGCCTGGAGTGTGATTACCCTATGGTCTGGGGCCAACGTCCTGACTTTC.

CDR3 DNA: TGTGCCAGCAGTTACCCAGATAGCAATCAGCCCCAGCATTTT. It codes for CASSYPDSNQPQHF. The V gene is TRBV6-6, the J gene TRBJ1-5; unclear D gene. With 2 bases removed from V and 0 bases from J, the gap between germline ends came to 5 bases. Per the germline V gene, CDR1 is MNHNY and CDR2 is SVGAGI (reference sequence). The CDR3 has 14 amino acids.

This clone was seen more than once but under ten times. The V call is TRBV7-2, the J call TRBJ2-7, with D perhaps TRBD2 (6 bases). CDR3 length: 14 residues. Trimming removed 5 bases from V and 6 bases from J, with 17 bases in between. Looked up from germline, CDR1 is SGHTA and CDR2 is FQGNSA. The CDR3 loop reads CASSPRRGAIEQYF. Here the CDR3 DNA reads TGTGCCAGCAGCCCGAGGAGGGGAGCGATCGAGCAGTACTTC. The full variable domain, with the rest looked up from reference TRBV7-2 and TRBJ2-7, is GAGVSQSPSNKVTEKGKDVELRCDPISGHTALYWYRQSLGQGLEFLIYFQGNSAPDKSGLPSDRFSAERTGGSVSTLTIQRTQQEDSAVYLCASSPRRGAIEQYFGPGTRLTVT.

The chain carries TRBV5-1 and TRBJ2-3; D might be TRBD2 (5 bases). CDR3 length: 16 amino acids. The germline V gene has CDR1 SGHRS and CDR2 YFSETQ. V was trimmed by 1 base and J by 2 bases, leaving 14 bases between them. The CDR3 sequence: CASSLIRGLDTDTQYF. DNA for the CDR3: TGCGCCAGCAGCTTGATCAGAGGGCTCGACACAGATACGCAGTATTTT.

A remark on this clone: Germline is not matched at one junction end, which may reflect a read error. The chain employs TRBV15 and TRBJ2-3; D is uncertain. The CDR3 spans 12 residues. CDR1 LNHNV and CDR2 YYDKDF come from the germline V gene (reference sequence). CDR3 in amino acids: CATSRDRGTSHF. CDR3 in DNA: TGTGCCACCAGCAGAGATCGCGGAACGTCACATTTT.

The chain employs TRBV19 and TRBJ1-1; 10 bases are shared with TRBD1. J gave up 5 bases and V 3 bases, and 9 bases lay outside the gene matches. Germline V lookup: CDR1 LNHDA, CDR2 SQIVND (reference sequence). The CDR3 length is 16 residues. The chain's CDR3 is CASSMNLGQGSTEAFF. The DNA for the CDR3 is TGTGCCAGTAGTATGAATCTGGGACAGGGGAGTACTGAAGCTTTCTTT. Drawing the rest from reference TRBV19 and TRBJ1-1, the complete variable domain is DGGITQSPKYLFRKEGQNVTLSCEQNLNHDAMYWYRQDPGQGLRLIYYSQIVNDFQKGDIAEGYSVSREKKESFPLTVTSAQKNPTAFYLCASSMNLGQGSTEAFFGQGTRLTVV.

The chain carries TRBV7-8 and TRBJ2-1; TRBD1 matches 7 bases. This CDR3 has 14 amino acids. CDR1 is SGHVS, CDR2 FQNEAQ, per germline. J lost 3 bases, V lost 3 bases, and 2 bases had no gene match. CDR3 region: CASSFGQDYNEQFF. CDR3 DNA sequence: TGTGCCAGCAGCTTCGGACAGGACTACAATGAGCAGTTCTTC. Full variable domain (missing parts from reference TRBV7-8 and TRBJ2-1): GAGVSQSPRYKVAKRGQDVALRCDPISGHVSLFWYQQALGQGPEFLTYFQNEAQLDKSGLPSDRFFAERPEGSVSTLKIQRTQQEDSAVYLCASSFGQDYNEQFFGPGTRLTVL.

This clone was counted between two and nine times. The chain links TRBV28 to TRBJ1-1; tentatively, D is TRBD1 (5 bases). Looked up from germline, CDR1 is MDHEN and CDR2 is SYDVKM. Trimming pared 3 bases from V and 1 base from J, leaving 9 bases between. CDR3 length equals 14 residues. This CDR3 is CASSLDTRNTEAFF. CDR3 DNA: TGTGCCAGCAGTTTGGACACCCGGAACACTGAAGCTTTCTTT.

The V call is TRBV6-5, the J call TRBJ1-6, with D perhaps matching TRBD1 (6 bases). Trimming took 2 bases from V and 9 from J, leaving 8 bases between them. The CDR3 is 13 residues long. CDR1 is MNHEY, CDR2 SVGAGI, per germline. The CDR3 protein is CASSYGTTSPLHF. The CDR3 DNA reads TGTGCCAGCAGTTACGGGACAACTTCACCCCTCCACTTT.

This clone was recorded once. The chain is built from TRBV2 and TRBJ2-2; D unresolved. Trimming left V 4 bases short and J 0 bases short, with 6 bases between. This CDR3 has 14 amino acids. CDR1 and CDR2 from the germline V gene are SNHLY and FYNNEI. CDR3 loop: CASSGASNTGELFF. CDR3 coding DNA: TGTGCCAGCAGTGGGGCCTCGAACACCGGGGAGCTGTTTTTT. The full variable domain, with the rest looked up from reference TRBV2 and TRBJ2-2, is EPEVTQTPSHQVTQMGQEVILRCVPISNHLYFYWYRQILGQKVEFLVSFYNNEISEKSEIFDDQFSVERPDGSNFTLKIRSTKLEDSAMYFCASSGASNTGELFFGEGSRLTVL.

V and J are TRBV27 and TRBJ1-1, with D maybe TRBD1 (5 bases). CDR3 length: 14 amino acids. Trimming shortened V by 3 bases and J by 6 bases, and 14 bases separated the two germline ends. The germline CDR1 and CDR2 sequences are MNHEY and SMNVEV (reference sequence). This CDR3 reads CASSFEGPGAEAFF. CDR3 nucleotide sequence: TGTGCCAGCAGTTTCGAGGGCCCGGGGGCTGAAGCTTTCTTT.

The rearrangement uses TRBV4-3 and TRBJ2-7; 7 bases are shared with TRBD2. Per germline, CDR1 LGHNA and CDR2 YSLEER. V lost 5 bases and J lost 0; bases outside the gene matches: 10. The CDR3 has 16 amino acids. The CDR3, as DNA: TGCGCCAGCAGCAAAAACGCCGGGGGGAGCTCCTACGAGCAGTACTTC. Translation: CASSKNAGGSSYEQYF.

J is TRBJ2-7 and V is TRBV28, with D tentatively TRBD1 (6 bases). Germline V gene sequence: CDR1 MDHEN, CDR2 SYDVKM. The CDR3 is made up of 13 amino acids. Trimming left V 11 bases short and J 0 bases short, with 14 bases between. DNA of the CDR3: TGTGCCGGGGGACATCCCAGCTCCTACGAGCAGTACTTC. Translation: CAGGHPSSYEQYF. Looking up the rest from reference TRBV28 and TRBJ2-7 gives the full variable domain: DVKVTQSSRYLVKRTGEKVFLECVQDMDHENMFWYRQDPGLGLRLIYFSYDVKMKEKGDIPEGYSVSREKKERFSLILESASTNQTSMYLCAGGHPSSYEQYFGPGTRLTVT.

The genes are TRBV5-6 and TRBJ2-3, with D possibly TRBD2 on 6 matching bases. CDR1 and CDR2 (germline): SGHDT, YYEEEE. V shed 0 bases and J shed 6 bases, with 14 bases lying between them. The CDR3 length is 15 residues. CDR3 sequence reads: CASSLAAGPGDTQYF. CDR3 DNA sequence: TGTGCCAGCAGCTTGGCGGCGGGGCCCGGGGATACGCAGTATTTT. Looking up the rest from reference TRBV5-6 and TRBJ2-3 gives the full variable domain: DAGVTQSPTHLIKTRGQQVTLRCSPKSGHDTVSWYQQALGQGPQFIFQYYEEEERQRGNFPDRFSGHQFPNYSSELNVNALLLGDSALYLCASSLAAGPGDTQYFGPGTRLTVL.

This clone was observed a handful of times. The V call is TRBV4-1, the J call TRBJ2-5; 7 positions agree with TRBD1. CDR3 length equals 13 residues. Unmatched junction bases numbered 4, after V lost 4 bases and J lost 5 bases. Germline V gene sequence: CDR1 MGHRA, CDR2 YSYEKL. In DNA form, the CDR3 reads TGCGCCAGCAGCCGCTTACAGGGGGAGACCCAGTACTTC. It yields the protein CASSRLQGETQYF.

This rearrangement joins TRBV9 to TRBJ2-5, with D possibly matching TRBD2 (5 bases). The CDR3 spans 16 residues. Trimming removed 4 bases from V and 5 bases from J, with 21 bases in between. From germline, CDR1 is SGDLS and CDR2 YYNGEE. The CDR3, as DNA: TGTGCCAGCAGCCTCTTTGGAGGAGTTCCGCTGGAGACCCAGTACTTC. Translation gives CASSLFGGVPLETQYF.

The genes are TRBV6-1 and TRBJ2-3; weak D call: TRBD1 (6 bases). This CDR3 has 15 residues. Germline lookup yields CDR1 MNHNS and CDR2 SASEGT. V shed 5 bases and J shed 3 bases, with 15 bases lying between them. CDR3 sequence reads: CASSFTRGRTDTQYF. The CDR3 DNA follows: TGTGCCAGCAGTTTCACCAGGGGACGTACAGATACGCAGTATTTT.

V gene TRBV5-8 combines with J gene TRBJ1-4; weak D call: TRBD1 (6 bases). Between the trimmed V and J ends, which lost 2 bases and 1 base, there was a span of 9 bases. CDR3 length equals 15 residues. Germline V gene sequence: CDR1 SGHTS, CDR2 YDEGEE. This CDR3 is CASSFRGGTNEKLFF. The CDR3 DNA sequence: TGTGCCAGCAGCTTCCGAGGGGGAACTAATGAAAAACTGTTTTTT.

The chain carries TRBV30 and TRBJ1-1; D perhaps matches TRBD1 (5 bases). Germline CDR1 GTSNPN, CDR2 SVGIG (reference sequence). V shed 2 bases and J shed 10 bases, with 14 bases lying between them. This CDR3 has 12 amino acids. The CDR3 region is CAWSKGAEGAFF. For the CDR3, the DNA is TGTGCCTGGAGTAAAGGGGCGGAGGGAGCTTTCTTT.

This clone has a single count. V and J are TRBV6-1 and TRBJ1-4, with D perhaps TRBD1 (5 bases). V was trimmed by 5 bases and J by 12 bases, leaving 19 bases between them. The CDR3 runs to 14 residues. Germline CDR1 is MNHNS and CDR2 is SASEGT. In DNA form, the CDR3 reads TGTGCCAGCAGTCTCCAGTGGAGGGGAGAAGAACTGTTTTTT. It translates to CASSLQWRGEELFF.

V and J are TRBV4-3 and TRBJ2-1; 8 positions agree with TRBD2. Trimming removed 2 bases from V and 5 bases from J; junction bases left unmatched: 5. The CDR3 runs to 15 residues. Germline V gene data show CDR1 as LGHNA and CDR2 as YSLEER. The CDR3 region has the DNA TGCGCCAGCAGCCAATGGCGGGGGGCGAACAATGAGCAGTTCTTC. Amino acids: CASSQWRGANNEQFF.

The chain uses TRBV19 and TRBJ1-1, with D unclear. CDR1 is LNHDA and CDR2 is SQIVND in the germline V gene (reference sequence). The V and J ends lost 5 bases and 6 bases respectively, with 13 bases between them. The CDR3 spans 13 residues. This CDR3 is CASSLGRGAEAFF. In DNA form, the CDR3 reads TGTGCCAGTAGTCTCGGTAGAGGAGCTGAAGCTTTCTTT.

The chain employs TRBV20-1 and TRBJ2-7; TRBD1 agrees at 7 bases. CDR3 length: 11 amino acids. J lost 5 bases, V lost 6 bases, and 4 bases had no gene match. The germline CDR1 and CDR2 sequences are DFQATT and SNEGSKA (reference sequence). For the CDR3, the DNA is TGCAGTGCCCAAGACAGGGACGAGCAGTACTTC. Its translation is CSAQDRDEQYF.

This sequence joins TRBV30 and TRBJ1-1, with D possibly TRBD1 on 5 matching bases. The germline CDR1 and CDR2 sequences are GTSNPN and SVGIG (reference sequence). Trimming took off 0 bases at V and 3 bases at J, with 8 bases between the two ends. The CDR3 has 13 residues. CDR3 bases: TGTGCCTGGAGTGTAGACAGTTACACTGAAGCTTTCTTT. Its translation: CAWSVDSYTEAFF.